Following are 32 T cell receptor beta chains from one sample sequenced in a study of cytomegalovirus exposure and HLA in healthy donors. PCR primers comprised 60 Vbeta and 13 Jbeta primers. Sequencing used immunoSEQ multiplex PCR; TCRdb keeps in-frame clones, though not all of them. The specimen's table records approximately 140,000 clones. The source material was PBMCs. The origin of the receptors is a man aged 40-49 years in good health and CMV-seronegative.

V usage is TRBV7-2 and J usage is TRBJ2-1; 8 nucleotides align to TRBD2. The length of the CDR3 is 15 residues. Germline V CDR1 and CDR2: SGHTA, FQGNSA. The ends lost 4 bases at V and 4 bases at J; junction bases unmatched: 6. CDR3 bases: TGTGCCAGCAGCTCGCCGGGACTAGGTTACAATGAGCAGTTCTTC. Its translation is CASSSPGLGYNEQFF.

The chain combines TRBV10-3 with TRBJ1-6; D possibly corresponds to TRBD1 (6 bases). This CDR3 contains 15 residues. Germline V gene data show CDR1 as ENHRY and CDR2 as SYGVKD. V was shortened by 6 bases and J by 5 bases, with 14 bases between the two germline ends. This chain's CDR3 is CAISARQEHNSPLHF. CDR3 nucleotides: TGTGCCATCAGCGCCAGACAGGAGCATAATTCACCCCTCCACTTT.

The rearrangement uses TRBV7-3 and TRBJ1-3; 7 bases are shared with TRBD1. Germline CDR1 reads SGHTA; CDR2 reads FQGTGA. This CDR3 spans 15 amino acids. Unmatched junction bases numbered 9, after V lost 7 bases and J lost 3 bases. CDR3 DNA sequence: TGTGCCAGCACCTTTGGACAGGCTAATGGAAACACCATATATTTT. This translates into CASTFGQANGNTIYF.

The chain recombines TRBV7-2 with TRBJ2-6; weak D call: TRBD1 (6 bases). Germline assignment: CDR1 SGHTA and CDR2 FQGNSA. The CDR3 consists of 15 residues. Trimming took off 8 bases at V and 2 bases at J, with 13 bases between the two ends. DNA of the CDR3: TGTGCCAGCCGATTTGGGGGCCCTGGGGCCAACGTCCTGACTTTC. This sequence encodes CASRFGGPGANVLTF.

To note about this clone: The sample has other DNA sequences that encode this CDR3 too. CDR3 in DNA: TGTGCCAGCAGCTTAGGGGCTAGCGGGGGTGTGTACGAGCAGTACTTC. Its translation: CASSLGASGGVYEQYF. The chain uses TRBV7-2 and TRBJ2-7; TRBD2 matches at 10 bases. Germline loops: CDR1 SGHTA, CDR2 FQGNSA. The CDR3 totals 16 residues. V shed 1 base and J 4 bases; nucleotides not matched to a gene: 7.

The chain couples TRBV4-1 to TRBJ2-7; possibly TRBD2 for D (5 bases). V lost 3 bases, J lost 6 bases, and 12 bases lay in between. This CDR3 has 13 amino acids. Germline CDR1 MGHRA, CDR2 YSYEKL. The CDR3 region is CASSQPGVSEQYF. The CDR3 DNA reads TGCGCCAGCAGCCAGCCCGGGGTCTCCGAGCAGTACTTC.

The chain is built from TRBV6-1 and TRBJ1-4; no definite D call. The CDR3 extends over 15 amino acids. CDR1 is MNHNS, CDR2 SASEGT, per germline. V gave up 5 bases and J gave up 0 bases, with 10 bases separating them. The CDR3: CASSQTVATNEKLFF. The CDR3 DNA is TGTGCCAGCAGTCAAACGGTTGCAACTAATGAAAAACTGTTTTTT.

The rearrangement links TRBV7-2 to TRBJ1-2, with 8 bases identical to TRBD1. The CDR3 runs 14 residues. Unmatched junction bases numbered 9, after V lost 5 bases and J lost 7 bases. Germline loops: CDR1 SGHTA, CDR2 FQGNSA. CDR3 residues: CASSMTGELGGYTF. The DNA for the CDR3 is TGTGCCAGCAGCATGACAGGGGAATTGGGTGGCTACACCTTC.

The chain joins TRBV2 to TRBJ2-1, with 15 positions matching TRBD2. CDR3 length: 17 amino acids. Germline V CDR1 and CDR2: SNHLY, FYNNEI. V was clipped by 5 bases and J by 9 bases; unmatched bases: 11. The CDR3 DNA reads TGTGCCAGCAGTCCCCCGGGACTAGCGGGGGGCGGGGGTGAGCAGTTCTTC. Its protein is CASSPPGLAGGGGEQFF.

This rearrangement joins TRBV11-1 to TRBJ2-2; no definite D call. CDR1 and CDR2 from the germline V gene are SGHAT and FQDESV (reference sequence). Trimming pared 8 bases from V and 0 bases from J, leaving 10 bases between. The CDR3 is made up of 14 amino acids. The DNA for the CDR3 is TGTGCCAGCCAGTCCGAACCGAACACCGGGGAGCTGTTTTTT. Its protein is CASQSEPNTGELFF. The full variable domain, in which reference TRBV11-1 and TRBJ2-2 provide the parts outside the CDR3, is EAEVAQSPRYKITEKSQAVAFWCDPISGHATLYWYRQILGQGPELLVQFQDESVVDDSQLPKDRFSAERLKGVDSTLKIQPAELGDSAMYLCASQSEPNTGELFFGEGSRLTVL.

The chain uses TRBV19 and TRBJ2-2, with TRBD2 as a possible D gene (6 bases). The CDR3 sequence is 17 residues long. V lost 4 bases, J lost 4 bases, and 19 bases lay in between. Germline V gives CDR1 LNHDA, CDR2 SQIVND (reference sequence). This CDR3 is CASSRLGLSAGTGELFF. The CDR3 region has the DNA TGTGCCAGTAGTAGGCTGGGACTGAGTGCGGGCACCGGGGAGCTGTTTTTT.

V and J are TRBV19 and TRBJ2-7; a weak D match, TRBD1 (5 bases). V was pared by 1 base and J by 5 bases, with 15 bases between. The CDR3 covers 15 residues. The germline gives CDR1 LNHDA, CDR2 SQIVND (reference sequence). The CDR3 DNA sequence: TGTGCCAGTAGTATAGGGCCAGGGAATCGTAACGAGCAGTACTTC. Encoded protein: CASSIGPGNRNEQYF.

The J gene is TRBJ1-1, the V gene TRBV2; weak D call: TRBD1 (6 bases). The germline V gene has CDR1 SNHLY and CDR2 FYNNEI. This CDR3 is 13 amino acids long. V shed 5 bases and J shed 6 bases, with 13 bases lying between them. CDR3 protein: CASSIQGISEAFF. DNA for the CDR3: TGTGCCAGCAGTATACAGGGTATCTCTGAAGCTTTCTTT.

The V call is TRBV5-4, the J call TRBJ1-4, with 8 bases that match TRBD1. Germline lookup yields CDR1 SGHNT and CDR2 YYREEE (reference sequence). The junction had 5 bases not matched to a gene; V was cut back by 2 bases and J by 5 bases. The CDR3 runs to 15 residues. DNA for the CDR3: TGTGCCAGCAGCTTCAAGGACAGGGAAAATGAAAAACTGTTTTTT. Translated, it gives CASSFKDRENEKLFF.

The CDR3 sequence: CASSPGTGGSPLHF. In nucleotides, the CDR3 is TGTGCCAGCAGCCCTGGGACAGGAGGATCACCCCTCCACTTT. V usage is TRBV7-7 and J usage is TRBJ1-6, with 8 bases fitting TRBD1. CDR1 and CDR2 (germline): SSHAT, FNYEAQ (reference sequence). Unmatched junction bases numbered 7, after V lost 5 bases and J lost 10 bases. This CDR3 has 14 amino acids.

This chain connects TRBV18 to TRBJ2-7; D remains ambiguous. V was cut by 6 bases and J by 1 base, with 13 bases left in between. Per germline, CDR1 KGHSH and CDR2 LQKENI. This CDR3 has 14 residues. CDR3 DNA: TGTGCCAGCTCGCCTCTGGCGGTTTCCTACGAGCAGTACTTC. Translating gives CASSPLAVSYEQYF.

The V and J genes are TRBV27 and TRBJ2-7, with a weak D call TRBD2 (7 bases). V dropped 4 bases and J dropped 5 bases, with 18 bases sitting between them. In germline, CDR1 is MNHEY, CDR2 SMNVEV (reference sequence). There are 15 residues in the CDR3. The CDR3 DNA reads TGTGCCAGCAGTTCCATGGGAGGGGGGCCGGACGAGCAGTACTTC. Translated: CASSSMGGGPDEQYF.

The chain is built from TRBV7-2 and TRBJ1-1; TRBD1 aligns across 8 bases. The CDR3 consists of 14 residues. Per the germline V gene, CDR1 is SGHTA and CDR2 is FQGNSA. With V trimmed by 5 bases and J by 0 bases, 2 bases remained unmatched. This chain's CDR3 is CASSRDRMNTEAFF. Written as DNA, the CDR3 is TGTGCCAGCAGCCGGGACAGGATGAACACTGAAGCTTTCTTT.

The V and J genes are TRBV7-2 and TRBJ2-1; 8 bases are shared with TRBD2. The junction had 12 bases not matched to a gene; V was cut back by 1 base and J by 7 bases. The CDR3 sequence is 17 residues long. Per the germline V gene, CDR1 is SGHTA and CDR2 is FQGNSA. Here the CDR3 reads CASSLDPTGGLRNEQFF. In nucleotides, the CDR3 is TGTGCCAGCAGCTTAGATCCGACGGGGGGGCTTCGGAATGAGCAGTTCTTC.

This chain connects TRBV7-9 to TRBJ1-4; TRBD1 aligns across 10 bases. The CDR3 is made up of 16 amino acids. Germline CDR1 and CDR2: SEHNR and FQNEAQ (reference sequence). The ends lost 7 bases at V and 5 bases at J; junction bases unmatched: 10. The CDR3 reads CASTRLPGQGNEKLFF. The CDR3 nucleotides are TGTGCCAGCACCCGACTGCCGGGACAGGGGAATGAAAAACTGTTTTTT.

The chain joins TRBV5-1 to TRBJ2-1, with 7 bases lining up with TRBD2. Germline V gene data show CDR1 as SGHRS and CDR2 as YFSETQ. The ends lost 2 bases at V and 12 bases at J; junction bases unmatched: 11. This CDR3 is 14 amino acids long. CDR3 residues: CASSFEIRGDRQFF. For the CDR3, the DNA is TGCGCCAGCAGCTTTGAAATTCGGGGGGATCGGCAGTTCTTC.

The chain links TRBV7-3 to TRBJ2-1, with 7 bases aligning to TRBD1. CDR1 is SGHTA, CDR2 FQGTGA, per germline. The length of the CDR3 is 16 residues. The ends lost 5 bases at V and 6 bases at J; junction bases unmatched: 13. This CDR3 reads CASSPYRGGLINEQFF. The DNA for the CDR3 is TGTGCCAGCAGCCCCTACAGGGGTGGTCTGATCAATGAGCAGTTCTTC.

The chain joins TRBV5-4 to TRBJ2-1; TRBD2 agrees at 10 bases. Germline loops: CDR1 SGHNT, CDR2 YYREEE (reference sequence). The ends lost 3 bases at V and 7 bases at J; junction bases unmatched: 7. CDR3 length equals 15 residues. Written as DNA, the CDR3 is TGTGCCAGCAGCTCCCCCGCTAGCGGGGGTAATGAGCAGTTCTTC. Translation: CASSSPASGGNEQFF.

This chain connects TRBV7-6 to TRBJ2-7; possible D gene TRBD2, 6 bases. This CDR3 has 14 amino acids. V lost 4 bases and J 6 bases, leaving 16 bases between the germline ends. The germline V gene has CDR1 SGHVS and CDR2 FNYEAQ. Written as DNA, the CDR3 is TGTGCCAGCAGCTCCGGGACTTCTTCGGTCGAGCAGTACTTC. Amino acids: CASSSGTSSVEQYF. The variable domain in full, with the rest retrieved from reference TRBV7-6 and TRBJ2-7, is GAGVSQSPRYKVTKRGQDVALRCDPISGHVSLYWYRQALGQGPEFLTYFNYEAQQDKSGLPNDRFSAERPEGSISTLTIQRTEQRDSAMYRCASSSGTSSVEQYFGPGTRLTVT.

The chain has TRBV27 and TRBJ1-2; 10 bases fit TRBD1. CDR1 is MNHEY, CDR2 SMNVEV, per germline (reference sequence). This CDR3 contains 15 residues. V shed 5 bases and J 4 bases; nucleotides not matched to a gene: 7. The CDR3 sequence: CASSPSTGGSYGYTF. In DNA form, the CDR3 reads TGTGCCAGCAGTCCCTCGACAGGGGGCAGCTATGGCTACACCTTC.

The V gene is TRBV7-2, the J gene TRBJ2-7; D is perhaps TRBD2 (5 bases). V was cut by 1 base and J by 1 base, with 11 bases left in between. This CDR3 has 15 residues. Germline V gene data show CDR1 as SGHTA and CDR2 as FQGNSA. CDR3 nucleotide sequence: TGTGCCAGCAGCTTAGTCCTCGGGGAATCCTACGAGCAGTACTTC. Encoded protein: CASSLVLGESYEQYF.

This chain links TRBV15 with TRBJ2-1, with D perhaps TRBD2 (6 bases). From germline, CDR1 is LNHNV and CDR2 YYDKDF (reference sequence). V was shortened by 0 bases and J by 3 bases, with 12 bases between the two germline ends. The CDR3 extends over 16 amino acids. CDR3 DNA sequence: TGTGCCACCAGCAGAGAGCCGGGACTCCGCTACAATGAGCAGTTCTTC. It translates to CATSREPGLRYNEQFF.

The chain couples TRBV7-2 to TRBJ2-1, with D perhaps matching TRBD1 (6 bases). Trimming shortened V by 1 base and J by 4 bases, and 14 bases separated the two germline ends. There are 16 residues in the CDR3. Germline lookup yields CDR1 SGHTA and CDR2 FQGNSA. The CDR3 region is CASSLDSDRPYNEQFF. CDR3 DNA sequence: TGTGCCAGCAGCTTAGATAGCGACAGGCCGTACAATGAGCAGTTCTTC.

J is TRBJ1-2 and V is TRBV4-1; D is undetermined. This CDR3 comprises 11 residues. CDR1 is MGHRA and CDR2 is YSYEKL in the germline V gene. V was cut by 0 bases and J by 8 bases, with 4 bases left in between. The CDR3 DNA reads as TGCGCCAGCAGCCAAGATGGCGGCTACACCTTC. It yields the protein CASSQDGGYTF.

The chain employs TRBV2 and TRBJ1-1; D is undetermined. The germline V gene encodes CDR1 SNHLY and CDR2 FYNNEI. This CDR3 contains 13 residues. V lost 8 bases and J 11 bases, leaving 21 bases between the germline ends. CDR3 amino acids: CASDVSTIPAAFF. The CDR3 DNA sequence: TGTGCCAGCGACGTTTCGACTATTCCGGCGGCTTTCTTT.

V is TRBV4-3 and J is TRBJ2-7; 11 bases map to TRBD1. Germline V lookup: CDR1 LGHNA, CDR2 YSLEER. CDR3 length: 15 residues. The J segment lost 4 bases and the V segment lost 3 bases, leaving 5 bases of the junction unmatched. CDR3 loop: CASSQTGQGVYEQYF. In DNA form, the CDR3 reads TGCGCCAGCAGCCAGACGGGACAGGGGGTTTACGAGCAGTACTTC.

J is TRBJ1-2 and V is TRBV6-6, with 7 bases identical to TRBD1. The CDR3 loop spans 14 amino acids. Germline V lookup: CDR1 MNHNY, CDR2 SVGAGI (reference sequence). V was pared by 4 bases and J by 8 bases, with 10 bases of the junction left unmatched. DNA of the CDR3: TGTGCCAGCAGTTCCTCGACAGGGATGGAAGGCTACACCTTC. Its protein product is CASSSSTGMEGYTF.